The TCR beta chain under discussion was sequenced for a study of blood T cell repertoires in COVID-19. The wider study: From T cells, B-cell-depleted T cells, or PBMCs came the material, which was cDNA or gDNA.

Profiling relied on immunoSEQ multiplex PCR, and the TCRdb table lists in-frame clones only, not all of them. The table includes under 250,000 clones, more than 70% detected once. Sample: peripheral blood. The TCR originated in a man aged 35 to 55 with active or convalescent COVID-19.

This CDR3 reads CASSLPAGFQETQYF. CDR3 nucleotides: TGTGCCAGCAGCTTACCCGCCGGGTTCCAAGAGACCCAGTACTTC. The chain couples TRBV7-9 to TRBJ2-5; D gene uncertain. CDR3 length: 15 amino acids. V was pared by 2 bases and J by 1 base, with 11 bases between. Germline V gives CDR1 SEHNR, CDR2 FQNEAQ (reference sequence).